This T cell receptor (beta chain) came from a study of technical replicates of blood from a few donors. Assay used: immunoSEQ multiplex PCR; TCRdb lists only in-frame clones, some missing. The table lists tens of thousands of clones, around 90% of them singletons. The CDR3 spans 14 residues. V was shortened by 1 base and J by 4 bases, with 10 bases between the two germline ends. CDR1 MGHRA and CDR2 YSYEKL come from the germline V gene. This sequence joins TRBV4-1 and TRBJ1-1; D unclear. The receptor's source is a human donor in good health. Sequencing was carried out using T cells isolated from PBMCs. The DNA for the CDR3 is TGCGCCAGCAGCCAAGGGGCCGTGGCCACTGAAGCTTTCTTT. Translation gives CASSQGAVATEAFF.